This T cell receptor (beta chain) emerged from a study of blood T cell repertoires in COVID-19. TCRdb's table, derived via immunoSEQ multiplex PCR, lists solely in-frame clones and lacks some. The sample has 240,000 or so clones, 82% seen once. CDR3 size: 14 residues. V trimming: 6 bases; J trimming: 2 bases; junction bases outside the gene matches: 10. Germline CDR1 SQVTM, CDR2 ANQGSEA. Material: peripheral blood. This receptor was identified in a woman aged 60 to 75 with active or convalescent COVID-19. This chain joins TRBV29-1 and TRBJ2-7, with 7 bases fitting TRBD2. The DNA of the CDR3 is TGCAGCGTGAGGGAGCTAGCGGATACCTACGAGCAGTACTTC. Translated, it gives CSVRELADTYEQYF.